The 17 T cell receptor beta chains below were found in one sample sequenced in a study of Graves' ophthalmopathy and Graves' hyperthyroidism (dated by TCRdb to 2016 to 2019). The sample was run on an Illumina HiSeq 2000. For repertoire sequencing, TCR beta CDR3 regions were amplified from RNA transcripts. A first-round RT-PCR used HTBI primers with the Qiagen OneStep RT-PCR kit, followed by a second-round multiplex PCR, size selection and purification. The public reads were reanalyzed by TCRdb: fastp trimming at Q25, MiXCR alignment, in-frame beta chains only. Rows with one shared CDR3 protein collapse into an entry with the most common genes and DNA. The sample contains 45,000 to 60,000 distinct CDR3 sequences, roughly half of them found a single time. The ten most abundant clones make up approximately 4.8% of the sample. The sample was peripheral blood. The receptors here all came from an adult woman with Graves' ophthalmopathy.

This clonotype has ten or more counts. In nucleotides, the CDR3 is TGCAGTGCTAGGGGAGGAACAGGGCGACAGGGGTACTATAATTCACCCCTCCACTTT. Its translation is CSARGGTGRQGYYNSPLHF. The rearrangement links TRBV20-1 to TRBJ1-6, with 8 nucleotides matching TRBD1. Germline V lookup: CDR1 DFQATT, CDR2 SNEGSKA (reference sequence). J was trimmed by 3 bases and V by 3 bases; bases with no gene match: 16. The CDR3 length is 19 residues.

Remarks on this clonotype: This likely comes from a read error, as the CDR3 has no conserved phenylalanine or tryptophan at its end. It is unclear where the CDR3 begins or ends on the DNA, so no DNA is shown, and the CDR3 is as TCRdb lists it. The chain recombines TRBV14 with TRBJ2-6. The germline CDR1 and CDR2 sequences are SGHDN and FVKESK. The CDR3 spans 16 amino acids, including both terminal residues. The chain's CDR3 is CASSRVKVSGANVLTS.

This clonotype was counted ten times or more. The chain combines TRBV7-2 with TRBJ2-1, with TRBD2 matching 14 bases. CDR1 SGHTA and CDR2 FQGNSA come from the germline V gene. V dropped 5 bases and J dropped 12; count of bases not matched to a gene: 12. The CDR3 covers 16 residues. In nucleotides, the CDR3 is TGTGCCAGCAGCATCGGACAGACTAGCGGGAGGGCAAGGCAGTTCTTC. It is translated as CASSIGQTSGRARQFF.

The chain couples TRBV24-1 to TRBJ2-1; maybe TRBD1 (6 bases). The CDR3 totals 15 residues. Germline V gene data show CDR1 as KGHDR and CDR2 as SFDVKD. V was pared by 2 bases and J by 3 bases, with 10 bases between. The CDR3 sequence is CATSDWGQNYNEQFF. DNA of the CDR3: TGTGCCACCAGTGATTGGGGACAAAACTACAATGAGCAGTTCTTC.

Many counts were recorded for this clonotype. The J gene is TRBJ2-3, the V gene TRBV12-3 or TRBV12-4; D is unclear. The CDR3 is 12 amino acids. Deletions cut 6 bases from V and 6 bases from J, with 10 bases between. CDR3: CASSLLGDTQYF. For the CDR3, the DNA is TGTGCCAGCAGCTTGTTAGGGGATACGCAGTATTTT.

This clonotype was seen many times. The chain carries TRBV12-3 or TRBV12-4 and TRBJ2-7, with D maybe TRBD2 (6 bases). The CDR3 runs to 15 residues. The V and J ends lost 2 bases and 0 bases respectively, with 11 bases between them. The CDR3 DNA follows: TGTGCCAGCAGTTTACTAGCGTCGAGCTCCTACGAGCAGTACTTC. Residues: CASSLLASSSYEQYF.

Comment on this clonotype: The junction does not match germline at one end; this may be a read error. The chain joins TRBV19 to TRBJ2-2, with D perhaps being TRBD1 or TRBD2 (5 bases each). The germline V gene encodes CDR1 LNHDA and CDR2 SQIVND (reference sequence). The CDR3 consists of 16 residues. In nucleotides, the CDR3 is TGTGCCAGTAGTATTGAAGGTTGGGGGAGCGCCGGGGAGCCGTTTTTT. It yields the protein CASSIEGWGSAGEPFF.

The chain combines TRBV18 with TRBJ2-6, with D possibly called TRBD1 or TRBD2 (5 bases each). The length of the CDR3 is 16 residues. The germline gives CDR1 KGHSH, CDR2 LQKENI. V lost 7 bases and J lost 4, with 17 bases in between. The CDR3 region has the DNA TGTGCCAGCTGGCCCTCAGGGACGACAGGGGCCAACGTCCTGACTTTC. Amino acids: CASWPSGTTGANVLTF.

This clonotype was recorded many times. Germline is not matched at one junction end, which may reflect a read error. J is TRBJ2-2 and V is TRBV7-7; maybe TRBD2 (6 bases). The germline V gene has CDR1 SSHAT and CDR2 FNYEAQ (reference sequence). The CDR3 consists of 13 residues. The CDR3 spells CASSGGTTGELFF. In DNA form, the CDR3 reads TGTGCTAGCAGCGGAGGGACGACCGGGGAGCTGTTTTTT. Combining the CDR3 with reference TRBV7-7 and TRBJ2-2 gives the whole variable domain GAGVSQSPRYKVTKRGQDVTLRCDPISSHATLYWYQQALGQGPEFLTYFNYEAQPDKSGLPSDRFSAERPEGSISTLTIQRTEQRDSAMYRCASSGGTTGELFFGEGSRLTVL.

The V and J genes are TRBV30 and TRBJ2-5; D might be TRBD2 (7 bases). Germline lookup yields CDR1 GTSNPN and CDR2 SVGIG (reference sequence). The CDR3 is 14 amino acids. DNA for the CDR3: TGTGCTCAGCAAGGGGGAGGGCGGCGAGAGACCCAGTACTTC. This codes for CAQQGGGRRETQYF. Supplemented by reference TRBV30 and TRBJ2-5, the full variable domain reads SQTIHQWPATLVQPVGSPLSLECTVEGTSNPNLYWYRQAAGRGLQLLFYSVGIGQISSEVPQNLSASRPQDRQFILSSKKLLLSDSGFYLCAQQGGGRRETQYFGPGTRLLVL.

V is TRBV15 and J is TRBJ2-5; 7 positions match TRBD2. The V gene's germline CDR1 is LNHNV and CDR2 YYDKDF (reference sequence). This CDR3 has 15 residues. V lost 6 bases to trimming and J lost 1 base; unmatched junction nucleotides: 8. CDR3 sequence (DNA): TGTGCCACCAGTAAACGGGAGGTACGCCAAGAGACCCAGTACTTC. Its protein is CATSKREVRQETQYF. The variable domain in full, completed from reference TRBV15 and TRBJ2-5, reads DAMVIQNPRYQVTQFGKPVTLSCSQTLNHNVMYWYQQKSSQAPKLLFHYYDKDFNNEADTPDNFQSRRPNTSFCFLDIRSPGLGDTAMYLCATSKREVRQETQYFGPGTRLLVL.

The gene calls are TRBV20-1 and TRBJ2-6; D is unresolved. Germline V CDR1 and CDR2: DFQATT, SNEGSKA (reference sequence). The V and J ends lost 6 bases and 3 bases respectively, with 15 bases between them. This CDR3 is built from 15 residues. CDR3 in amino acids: CSASGLENGANVLTF. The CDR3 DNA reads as TGCAGTGCCTCCGGGTTGGAGAATGGGGCCAACGTCCTGACTTTC.

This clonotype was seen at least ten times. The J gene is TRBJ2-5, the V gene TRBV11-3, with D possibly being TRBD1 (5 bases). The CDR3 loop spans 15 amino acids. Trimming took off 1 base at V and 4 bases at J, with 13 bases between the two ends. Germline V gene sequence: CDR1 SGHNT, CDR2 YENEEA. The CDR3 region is CASSLGFGRGETQYF. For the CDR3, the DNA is TGTGCCAGCAGCTTAGGGTTTGGTAGGGGAGAGACCCAGTACTTC.

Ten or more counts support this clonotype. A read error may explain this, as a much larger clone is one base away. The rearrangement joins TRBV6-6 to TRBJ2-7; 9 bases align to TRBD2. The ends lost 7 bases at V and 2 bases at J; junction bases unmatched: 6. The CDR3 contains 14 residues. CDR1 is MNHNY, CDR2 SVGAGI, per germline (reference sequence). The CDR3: CASTLAGSAYEQYF. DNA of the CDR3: TGTGCCAGCACCCTAGCGGGATCCGCCTACGAGCAGTACTTC.

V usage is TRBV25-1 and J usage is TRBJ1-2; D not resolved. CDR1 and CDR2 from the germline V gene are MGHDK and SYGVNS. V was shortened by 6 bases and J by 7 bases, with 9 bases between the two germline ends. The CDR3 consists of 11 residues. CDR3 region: CASREDGGYTF. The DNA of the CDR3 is TGTGCCAGCAGAGAGGACGGTGGCTACACCTTC.

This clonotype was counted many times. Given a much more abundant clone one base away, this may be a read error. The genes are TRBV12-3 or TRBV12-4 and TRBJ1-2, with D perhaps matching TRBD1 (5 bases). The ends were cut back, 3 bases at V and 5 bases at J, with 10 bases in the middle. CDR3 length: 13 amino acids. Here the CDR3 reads CASSFQGAYGYTF. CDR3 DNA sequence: TGTGCCAGCAGTTTCCAGGGTGCTTATGGCTACACCTTC.

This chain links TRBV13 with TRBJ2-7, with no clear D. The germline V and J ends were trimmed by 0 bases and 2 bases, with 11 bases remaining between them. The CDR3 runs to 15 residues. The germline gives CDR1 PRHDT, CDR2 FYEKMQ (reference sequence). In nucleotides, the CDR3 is TGTGCCAGCAGCTTAGGCCTCGGATTCGCCTACGAGCAGTACTTC. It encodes CASSLGLGFAYEQYF. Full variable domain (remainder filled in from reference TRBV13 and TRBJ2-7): AAGVIQSPRHLIKEKRETATLKCYPIPRHDTVYWYQQGPGQDPQFLISFYEKMQSDKGSIPDRFSAQQFSDYHSELNMSSLELGDSALYFCASSLGLGFAYEQYFGPGTRLTVT.